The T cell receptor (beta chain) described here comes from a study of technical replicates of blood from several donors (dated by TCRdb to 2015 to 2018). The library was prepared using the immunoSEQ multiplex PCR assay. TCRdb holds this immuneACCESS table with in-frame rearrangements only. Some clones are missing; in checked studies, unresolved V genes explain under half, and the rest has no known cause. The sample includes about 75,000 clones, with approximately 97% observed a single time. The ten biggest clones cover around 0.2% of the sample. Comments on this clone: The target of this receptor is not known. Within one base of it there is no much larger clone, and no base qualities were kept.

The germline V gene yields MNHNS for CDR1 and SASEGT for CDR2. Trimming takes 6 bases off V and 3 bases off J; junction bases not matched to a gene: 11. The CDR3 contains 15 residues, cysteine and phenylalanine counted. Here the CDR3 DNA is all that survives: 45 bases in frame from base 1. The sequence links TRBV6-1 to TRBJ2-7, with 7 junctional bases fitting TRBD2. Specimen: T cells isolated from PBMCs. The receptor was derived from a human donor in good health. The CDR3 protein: CASSLSRGEIYEQYF. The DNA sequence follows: TGTGCCAGCAGCCTTTCCCGGGGGGAGATCTACGAGCAGTACTTC.